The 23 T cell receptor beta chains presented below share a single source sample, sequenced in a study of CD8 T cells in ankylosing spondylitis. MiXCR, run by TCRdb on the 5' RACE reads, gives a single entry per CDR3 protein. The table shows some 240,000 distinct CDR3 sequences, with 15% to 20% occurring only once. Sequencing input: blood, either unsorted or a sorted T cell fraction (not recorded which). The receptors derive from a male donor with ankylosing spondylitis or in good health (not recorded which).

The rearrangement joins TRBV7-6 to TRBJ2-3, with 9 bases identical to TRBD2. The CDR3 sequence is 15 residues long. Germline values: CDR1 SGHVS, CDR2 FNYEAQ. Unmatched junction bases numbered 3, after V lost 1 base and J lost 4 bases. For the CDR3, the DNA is TGTGCCAGCAGCTTAGGGGGCGGGAGGGCAGATACGCAGTATTTT. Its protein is CASSLGGGRADTQYF.

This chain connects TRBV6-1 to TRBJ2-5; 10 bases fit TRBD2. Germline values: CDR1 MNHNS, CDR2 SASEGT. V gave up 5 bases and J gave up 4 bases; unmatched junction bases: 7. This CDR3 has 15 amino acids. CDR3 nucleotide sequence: TGTGCCAGCAGTCTTCGACTAGCGGGTACAGAGACCCAGTACTTC. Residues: CASSLRLAGTETQYF.

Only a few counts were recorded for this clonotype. CDR3 DNA sequence: TGTGCCAGCAGTTTACCAAGGACAGGGTATGTTGATGAGCAGTTCTTC. Residues: CASSLPRTGYVDEQFF. The chain links TRBV28 to TRBJ2-1, with 8 nucleotides matching TRBD1. The CDR3 extends over 16 amino acids. V was clipped by 2 bases and J by 8 bases; unmatched bases: 11. CDR1 is MDHEN, CDR2 SYDVKM, per germline.

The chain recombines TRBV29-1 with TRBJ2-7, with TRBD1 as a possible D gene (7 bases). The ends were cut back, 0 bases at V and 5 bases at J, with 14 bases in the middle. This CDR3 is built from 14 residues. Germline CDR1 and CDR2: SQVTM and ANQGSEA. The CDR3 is CSVEDRTRGDEQYF. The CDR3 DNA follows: TGCAGCGTTGAAGATCGGACCAGGGGGGACGAGCAGTACTTC.

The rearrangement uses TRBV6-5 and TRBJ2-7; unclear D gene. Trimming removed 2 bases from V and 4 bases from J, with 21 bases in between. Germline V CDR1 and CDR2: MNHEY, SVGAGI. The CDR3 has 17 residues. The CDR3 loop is CASSYGSFELKGYEQYF. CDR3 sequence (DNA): TGTGCCAGCAGTTACGGGTCCTTCGAACTTAAAGGGTACGAGCAGTACTTC.

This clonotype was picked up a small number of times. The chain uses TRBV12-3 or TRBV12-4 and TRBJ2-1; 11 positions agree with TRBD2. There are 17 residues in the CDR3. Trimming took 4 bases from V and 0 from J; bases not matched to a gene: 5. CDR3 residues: CASSSTTSGSSYNEQFF. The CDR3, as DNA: TGTGCCAGCAGTTCCACCACTAGCGGGAGCTCCTACAATGAGCAGTTCTTC.

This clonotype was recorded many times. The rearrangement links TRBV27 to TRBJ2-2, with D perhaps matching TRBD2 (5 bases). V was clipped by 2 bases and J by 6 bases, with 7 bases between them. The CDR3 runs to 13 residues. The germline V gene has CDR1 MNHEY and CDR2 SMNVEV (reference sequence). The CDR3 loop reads CASSLRGPGELFF. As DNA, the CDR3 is TGTGCCAGCAGTTTAAGAGGGCCCGGGGAGCTGTTTTTT.

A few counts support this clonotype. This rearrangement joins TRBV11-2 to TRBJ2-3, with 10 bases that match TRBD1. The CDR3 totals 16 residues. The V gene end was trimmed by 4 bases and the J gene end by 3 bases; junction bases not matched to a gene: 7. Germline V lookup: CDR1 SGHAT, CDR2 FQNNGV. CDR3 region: CASSSGQGMGTDTQYF. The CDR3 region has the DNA TGTGCCAGCAGCTCGGGACAGGGGATGGGGACAGATACGCAGTATTTT.

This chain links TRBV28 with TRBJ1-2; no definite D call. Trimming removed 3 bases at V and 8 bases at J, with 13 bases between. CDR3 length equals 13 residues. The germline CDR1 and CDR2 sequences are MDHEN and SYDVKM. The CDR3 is CASSFPSSGGYTF. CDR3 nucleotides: TGTGCCAGCAGTTTTCCCTCTTCTGGGGGCTACACCTTC.

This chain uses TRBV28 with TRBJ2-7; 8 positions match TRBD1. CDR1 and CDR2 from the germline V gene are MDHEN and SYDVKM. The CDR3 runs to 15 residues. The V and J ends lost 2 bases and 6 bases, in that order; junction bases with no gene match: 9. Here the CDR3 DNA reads TGTGCCAGCAGTTTACGAAGGACAGGGCTCTTCGAGCAGTACTTC. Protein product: CASSLRRTGLFEQYF.

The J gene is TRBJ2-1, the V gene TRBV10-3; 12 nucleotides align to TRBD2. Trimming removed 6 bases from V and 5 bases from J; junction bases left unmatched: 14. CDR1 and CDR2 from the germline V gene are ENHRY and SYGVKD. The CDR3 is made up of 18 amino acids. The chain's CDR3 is CAISTGASGRAVDNEQFF. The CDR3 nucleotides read TGTGCCATCAGCACGGGAGCTAGCGGGAGGGCCGTCGACAATGAGCAGTTCTTC.

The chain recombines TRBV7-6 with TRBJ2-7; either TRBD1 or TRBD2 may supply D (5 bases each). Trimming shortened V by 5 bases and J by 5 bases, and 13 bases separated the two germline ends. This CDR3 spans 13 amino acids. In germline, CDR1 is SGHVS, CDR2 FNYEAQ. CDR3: CASSRDRDNEQYF. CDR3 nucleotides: TGTGCCAGCAGCAGGGACCGGGATAACGAGCAGTACTTC. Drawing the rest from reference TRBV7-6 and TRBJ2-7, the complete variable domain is GAGVSQSPRYKVTKRGQDVALRCDPISGHVSLYWYRQALGQGPEFLTYFNYEAQQDKSGLPNDRFSAERPEGSISTLTIQRTEQRDSAMYRCASSRDRDNEQYFGPGTRLTVT.

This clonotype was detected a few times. The chain's CDR3 is CASSLAGGYYEQYF. Written as DNA, the CDR3 is TGTGCCAGCAGTTTAGCGGGAGGCTACTACGAGCAGTACTTC. V gene TRBV27 combines with J gene TRBJ2-7, with TRBD2 matching over 8 bases. The CDR3 is 14 residues long. The trim removed 2 bases at V and 3 bases at J, leaving 3 bases unmatched. Per the germline V gene, CDR1 is MNHEY and CDR2 is SMNVEV (reference sequence).

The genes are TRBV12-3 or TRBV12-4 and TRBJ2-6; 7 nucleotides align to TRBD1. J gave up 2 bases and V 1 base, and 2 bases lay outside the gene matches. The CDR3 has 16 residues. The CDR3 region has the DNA TGTGCCAGCAGTTTAGAGGGGGCGCCTGGGGCCAACGTCCTGACTTTC. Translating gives CASSLEGAPGANVLTF.

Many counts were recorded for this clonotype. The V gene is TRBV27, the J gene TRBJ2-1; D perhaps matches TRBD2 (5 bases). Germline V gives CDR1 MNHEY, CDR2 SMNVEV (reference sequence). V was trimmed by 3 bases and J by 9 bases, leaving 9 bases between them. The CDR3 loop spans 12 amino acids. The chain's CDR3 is CASSLLGSEQFF. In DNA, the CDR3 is TGTGCCAGCAGTTTGTTGGGGAGTGAGCAGTTCTTC.

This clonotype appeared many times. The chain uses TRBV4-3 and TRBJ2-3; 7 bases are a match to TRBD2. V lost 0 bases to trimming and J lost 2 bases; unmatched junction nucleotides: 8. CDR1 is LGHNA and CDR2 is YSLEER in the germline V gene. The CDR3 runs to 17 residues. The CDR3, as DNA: TGCGCCAGCAGCCAAGATCTGTCTAGCGGAATCACAGATACGCAGTATTTT. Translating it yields CASSQDLSSGITDTQYF.

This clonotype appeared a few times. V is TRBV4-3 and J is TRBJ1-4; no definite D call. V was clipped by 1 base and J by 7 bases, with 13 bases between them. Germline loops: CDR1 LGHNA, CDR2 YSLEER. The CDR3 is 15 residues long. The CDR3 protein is CASSQVLGNSEKLFF. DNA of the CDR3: TGCGCCAGCAGCCAAGTACTGGGGAACAGTGAAAAACTGTTTTTT.

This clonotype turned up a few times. CDR3 nucleotide sequence: TGTGCCAGCAGCCTCAGGGACACCGGGGAGCTGTTTTTT. It is translated as CASSLRDTGELFF. This sequence joins TRBV12-3 or TRBV12-4 and TRBJ2-2; D perhaps matches TRBD1 (5 bases). There are 13 residues in the CDR3. V was pared by 6 bases and J by 3 bases, with 8 bases between.

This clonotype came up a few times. The CDR3 DNA reads as TGTGCCAGCAGTCCCCCGGGGGGGCTTGGTGAAAAACTGTTTTTT. Residues: CASSPPGGLGEKLFF. V gene TRBV12-3 or TRBV12-4 combines with J gene TRBJ1-4, with a weak D call TRBD1 (6 bases). V lost 5 bases to trimming and J lost 7 bases, with 17 bases between them. CDR3 length: 15 amino acids.

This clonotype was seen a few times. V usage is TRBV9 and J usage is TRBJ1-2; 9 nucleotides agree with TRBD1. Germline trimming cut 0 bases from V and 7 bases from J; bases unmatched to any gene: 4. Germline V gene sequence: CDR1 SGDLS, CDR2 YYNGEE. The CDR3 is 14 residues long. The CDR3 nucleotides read TGTGCCAGCAGCGTAGGGGACAGGGTCCCTGGCTACACCTTC. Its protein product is CASSVGDRVPGYTF.

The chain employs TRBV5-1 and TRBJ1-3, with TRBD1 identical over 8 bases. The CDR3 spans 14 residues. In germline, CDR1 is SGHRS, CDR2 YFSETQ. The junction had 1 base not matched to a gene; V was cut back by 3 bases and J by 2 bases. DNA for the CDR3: TGCGCCAGCAGCTGGACAGGGACTGGAAACACCATATATTTT. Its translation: CASSWTGTGNTIYF.

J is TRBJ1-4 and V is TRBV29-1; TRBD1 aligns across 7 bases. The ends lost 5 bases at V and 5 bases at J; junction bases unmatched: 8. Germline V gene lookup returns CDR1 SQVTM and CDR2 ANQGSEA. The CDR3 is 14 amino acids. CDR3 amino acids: CSVKPSGQNEKLFF. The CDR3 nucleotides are TGCAGCGTTAAACCTTCGGGACAGAATGAAAAACTGTTTTTT.

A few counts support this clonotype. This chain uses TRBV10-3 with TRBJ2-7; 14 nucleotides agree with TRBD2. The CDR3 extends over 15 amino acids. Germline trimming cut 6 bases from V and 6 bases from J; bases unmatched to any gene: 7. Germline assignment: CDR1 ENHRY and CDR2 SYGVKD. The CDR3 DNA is TGTGCCATCAGCGGGACTAGCGGGAGAGTCCCCGAGCAGTACTTC. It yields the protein CAISGTSGRVPEQYF.